This T cell receptor (beta chain) was recovered during a study of CD8+ T cells in alopecia areata. Study observations and caveats: In scalp samples, resident alphabeta T cells of normal skin are also sequenced. Lesional scalp, notably in alopecia totalis/universalis, had clonality above that of normal scalp.

The CDR3 is 15 residues long. V gave up 6 bases and J gave up 2 bases, with 11 bases separating them. Germline V gene sequence: CDR1 SGHTA, CDR2 FQGNSA. Peripheral blood and lesional scalp punch biopsies came from alopecia areata patients. Sorting from PBMCs produced CD4+ and CD8+ T cells. Comment on this clone: Its antigen is not known.

Investigators isolated RNA and reverse transcribed it into cDNA to act as the sequencing template. The data were produced by immunoSEQ multiplex PCR, yet TCRdb's version contains in-frame clones alone and is incomplete. The data contain some 100,000 clones, under 40% of them singletons. The clonotype originates from a human donor with alopecia areata. Specimen: CD4+ T cells sorted from blood. The V and J genes are TRBV7-2 and TRBJ2-6; possible D gene TRBD1, 6 bases. The CDR3 spells CASRKRTAGANVLTF. CDR3 nucleotide sequence: TGTGCCAGCAGAAAGCGGACAGCTGGGGCCAACGTCCTGACTTTC.